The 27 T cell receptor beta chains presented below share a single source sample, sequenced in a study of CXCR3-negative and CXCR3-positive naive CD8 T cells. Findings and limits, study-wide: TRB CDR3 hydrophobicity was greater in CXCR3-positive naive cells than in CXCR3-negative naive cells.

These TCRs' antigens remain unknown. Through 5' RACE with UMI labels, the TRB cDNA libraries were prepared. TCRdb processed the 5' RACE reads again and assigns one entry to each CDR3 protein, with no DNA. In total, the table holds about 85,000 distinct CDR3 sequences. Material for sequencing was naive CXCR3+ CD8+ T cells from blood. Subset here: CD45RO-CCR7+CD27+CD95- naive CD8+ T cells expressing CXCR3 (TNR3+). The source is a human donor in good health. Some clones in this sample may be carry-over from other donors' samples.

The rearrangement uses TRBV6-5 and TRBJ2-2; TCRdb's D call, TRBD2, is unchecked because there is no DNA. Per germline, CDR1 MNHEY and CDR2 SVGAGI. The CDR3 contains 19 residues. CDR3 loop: CASSYGLAGGYGSTGELFF.

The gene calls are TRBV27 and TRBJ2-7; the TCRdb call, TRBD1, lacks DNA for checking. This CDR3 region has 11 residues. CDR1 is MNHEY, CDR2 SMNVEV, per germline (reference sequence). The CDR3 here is CACGRAYEQYF.

CDR3 sequence: CASTPGLAVRDEQFF. The rearrangement uses TRBV27 and TRBJ2-1; TCRdb's D gene call, TRBD2, goes unchecked for lack of DNA. There are 15 residues in the CDR3. The V gene's germline CDR1 is MNHEY and CDR2 SMNVEV (reference sequence).

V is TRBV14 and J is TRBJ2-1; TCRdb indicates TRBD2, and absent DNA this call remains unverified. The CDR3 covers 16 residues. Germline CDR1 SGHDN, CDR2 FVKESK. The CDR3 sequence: CASSQERGRVYNEQFF.

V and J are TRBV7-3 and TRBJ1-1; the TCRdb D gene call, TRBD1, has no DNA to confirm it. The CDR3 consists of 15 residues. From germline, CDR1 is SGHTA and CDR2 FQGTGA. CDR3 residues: CASSLSPGQHTEAFF.

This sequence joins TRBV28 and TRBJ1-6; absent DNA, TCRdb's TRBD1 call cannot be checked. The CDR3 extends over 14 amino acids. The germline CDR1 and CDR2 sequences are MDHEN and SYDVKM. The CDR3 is CASSLTGEGSPLHF. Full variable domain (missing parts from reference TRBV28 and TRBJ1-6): DVKVTQSSRYLVKRTGEKVFLECVQDMDHENMFWYRQDPGLGLRLIYFSYDVKMKEKGDIPEGYSVSREKKERFSLILESASTNQTSMYLCASSLTGEGSPLHFGNGTRLTVT.

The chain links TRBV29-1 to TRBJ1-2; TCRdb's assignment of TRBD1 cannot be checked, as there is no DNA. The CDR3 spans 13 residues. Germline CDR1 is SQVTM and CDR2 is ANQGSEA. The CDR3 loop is CSVEDKDIYGYTF. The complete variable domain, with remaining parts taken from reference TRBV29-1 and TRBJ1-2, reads SAVISQKPSRDICQRGTSLTIQCQVDSQVTMMFWYRQQPGQSLTLIATANQGSEATYESGFVIDKFPISRPNLTFSTLTVSNMSPEDSSIYLCSVEDKDIYGYTFGSGTRLTVV.

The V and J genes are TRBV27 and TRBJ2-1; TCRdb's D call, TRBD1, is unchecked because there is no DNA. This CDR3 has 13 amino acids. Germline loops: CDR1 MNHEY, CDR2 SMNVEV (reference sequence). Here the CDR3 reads CASVFTGANEQFF.

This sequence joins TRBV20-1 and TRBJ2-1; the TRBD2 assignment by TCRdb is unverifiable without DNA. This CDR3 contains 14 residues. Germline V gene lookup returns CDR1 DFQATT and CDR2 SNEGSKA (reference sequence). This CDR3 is CSASWTSGDNEQFF.

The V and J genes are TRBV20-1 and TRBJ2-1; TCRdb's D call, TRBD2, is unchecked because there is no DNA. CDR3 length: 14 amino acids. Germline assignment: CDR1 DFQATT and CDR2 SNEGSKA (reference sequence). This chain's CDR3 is CSASGGPARNEQFF.

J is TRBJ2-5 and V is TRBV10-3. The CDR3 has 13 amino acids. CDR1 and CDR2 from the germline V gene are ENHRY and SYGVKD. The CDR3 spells CAISAGNQETQYF.

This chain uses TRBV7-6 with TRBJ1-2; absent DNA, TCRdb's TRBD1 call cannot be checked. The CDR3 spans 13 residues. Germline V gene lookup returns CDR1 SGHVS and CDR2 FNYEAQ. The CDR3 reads CASSSDRDYGYTF.

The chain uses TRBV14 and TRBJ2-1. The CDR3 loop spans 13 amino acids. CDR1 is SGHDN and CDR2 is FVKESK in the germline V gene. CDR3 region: CASSQDVDNEQFF.

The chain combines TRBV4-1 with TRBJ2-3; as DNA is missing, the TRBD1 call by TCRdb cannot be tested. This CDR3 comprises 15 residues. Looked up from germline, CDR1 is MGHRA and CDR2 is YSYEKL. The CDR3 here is CASSQGGAVTDTQYF.

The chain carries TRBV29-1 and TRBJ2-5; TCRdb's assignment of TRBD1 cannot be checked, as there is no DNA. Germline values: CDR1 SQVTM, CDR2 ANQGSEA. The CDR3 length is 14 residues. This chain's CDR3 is CSVEDGGAQETQYF. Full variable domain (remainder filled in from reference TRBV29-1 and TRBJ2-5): SAVISQKPSRDICQRGTSLTIQCQVDSQVTMMFWYRQQPGQSLTLIATANQGSEATYESGFVIDKFPISRPNLTFSTLTVSNMSPEDSSIYLCSVEDGGAQETQYFGPGTRLLVL.

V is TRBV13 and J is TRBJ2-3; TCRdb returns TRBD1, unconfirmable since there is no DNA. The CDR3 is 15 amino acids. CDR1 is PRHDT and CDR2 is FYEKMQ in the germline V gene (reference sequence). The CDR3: CASSLWGRSTDMQYF. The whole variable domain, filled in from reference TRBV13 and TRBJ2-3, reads AAGVIQSPRHLIKEKRETATLKCYPIPRHDTVYWYQQGPGQDPQFLISFYEKMQSDKGSIPDRFSAQQFSDYHSELNMSSLELGDSALYFCASSLWGRSTDMQYFGPGTRLTVL.

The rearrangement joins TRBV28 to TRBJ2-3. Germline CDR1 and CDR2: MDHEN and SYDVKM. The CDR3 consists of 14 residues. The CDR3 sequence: CASSLRFPTDTQYF. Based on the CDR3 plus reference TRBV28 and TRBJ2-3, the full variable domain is DVKVTQSSRYLVKRTGEKVFLECVQDMDHENMFWYRQDPGLGLRLIYFSYDVKMKEKGDIPEGYSVSREKKERFSLILESASTNQTSMYLCASSLRFPTDTQYFGPGTRLTVL.

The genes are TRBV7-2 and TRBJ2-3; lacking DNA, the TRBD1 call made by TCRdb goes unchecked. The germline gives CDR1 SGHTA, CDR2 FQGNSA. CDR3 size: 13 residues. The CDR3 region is CASVDEWGDTQYF.

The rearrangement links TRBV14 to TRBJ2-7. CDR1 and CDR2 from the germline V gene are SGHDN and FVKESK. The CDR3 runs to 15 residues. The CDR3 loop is CASSQSTRYSYEQYF.

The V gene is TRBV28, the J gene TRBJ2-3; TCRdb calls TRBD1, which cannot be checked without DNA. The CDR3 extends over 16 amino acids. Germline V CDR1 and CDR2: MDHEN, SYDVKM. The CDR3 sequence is CASSLPFGGDTDTQYF.

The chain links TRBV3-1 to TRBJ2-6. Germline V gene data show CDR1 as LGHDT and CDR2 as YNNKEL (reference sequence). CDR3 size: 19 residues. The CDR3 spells CASSQVPLGGFSGANVLTF.

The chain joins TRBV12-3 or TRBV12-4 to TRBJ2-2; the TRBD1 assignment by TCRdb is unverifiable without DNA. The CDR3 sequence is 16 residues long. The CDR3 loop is CASSLFPGQYTGELFF.

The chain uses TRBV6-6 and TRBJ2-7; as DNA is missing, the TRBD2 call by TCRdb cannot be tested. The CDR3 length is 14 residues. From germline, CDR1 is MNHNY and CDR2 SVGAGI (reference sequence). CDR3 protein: CASRGWDSNYEQYF.

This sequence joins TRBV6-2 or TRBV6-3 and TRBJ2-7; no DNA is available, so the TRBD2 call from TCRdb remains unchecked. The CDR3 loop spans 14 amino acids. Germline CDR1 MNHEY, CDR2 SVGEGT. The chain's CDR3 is CASGYGTGSYEQYF.

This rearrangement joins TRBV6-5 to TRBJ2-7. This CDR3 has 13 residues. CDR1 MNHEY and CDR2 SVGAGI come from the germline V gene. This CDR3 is CASSFGRNYEQYF.

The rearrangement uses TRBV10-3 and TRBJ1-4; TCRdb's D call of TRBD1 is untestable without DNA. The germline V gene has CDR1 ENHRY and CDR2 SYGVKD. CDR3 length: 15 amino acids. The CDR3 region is CAISDQGAPYEKLFF.

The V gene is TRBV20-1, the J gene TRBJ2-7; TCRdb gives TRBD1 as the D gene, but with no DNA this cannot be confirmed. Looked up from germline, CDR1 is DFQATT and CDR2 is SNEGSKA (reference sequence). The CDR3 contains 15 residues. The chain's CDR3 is CSARDQQDRRSGQYF.